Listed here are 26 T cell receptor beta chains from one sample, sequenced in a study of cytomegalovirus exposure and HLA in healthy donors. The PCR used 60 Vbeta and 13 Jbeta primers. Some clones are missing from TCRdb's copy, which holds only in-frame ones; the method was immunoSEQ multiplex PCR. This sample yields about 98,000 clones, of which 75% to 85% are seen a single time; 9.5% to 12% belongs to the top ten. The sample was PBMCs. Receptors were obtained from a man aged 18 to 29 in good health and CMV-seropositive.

The DNA for the CDR3 is TGTGCCTGGAGTGGGGACATCAATGAAAAACTGTTTTTT. Its translation is CAWSGDINEKLFF. The rearrangement joins TRBV30 to TRBJ1-4; perhaps TRBD1 as D (6 bases). Germline loops: CDR1 GTSNPN, CDR2 SVGIG (reference sequence). Trimming took off 1 base at V and 5 bases at J, with 8 bases between the two ends. This CDR3 spans 13 amino acids.

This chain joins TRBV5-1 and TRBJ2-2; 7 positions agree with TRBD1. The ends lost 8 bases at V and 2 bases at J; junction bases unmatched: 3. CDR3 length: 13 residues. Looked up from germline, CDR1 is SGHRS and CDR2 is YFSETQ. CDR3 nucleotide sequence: TGCGCCAGTGGACAGGAAAACACCGGGGAGCTGTTTTTT. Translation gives CASGQENTGELFF.

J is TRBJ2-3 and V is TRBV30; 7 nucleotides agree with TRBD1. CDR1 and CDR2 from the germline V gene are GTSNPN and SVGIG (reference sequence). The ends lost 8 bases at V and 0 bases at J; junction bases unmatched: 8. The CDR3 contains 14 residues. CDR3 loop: CAGTAASSTDTQYF. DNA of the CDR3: TGTGCCGGGACAGCGGCATCTAGCACAGATACGCAGTATTTT.

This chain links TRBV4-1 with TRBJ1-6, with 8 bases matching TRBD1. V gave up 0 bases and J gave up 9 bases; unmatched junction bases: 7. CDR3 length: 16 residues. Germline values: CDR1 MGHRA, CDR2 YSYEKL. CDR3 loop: CASSQDRSRGLSPLHF. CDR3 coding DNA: TGCGCCAGCAGCCAAGATAGGTCCAGGGGGCTTTCACCCCTCCACTTT.

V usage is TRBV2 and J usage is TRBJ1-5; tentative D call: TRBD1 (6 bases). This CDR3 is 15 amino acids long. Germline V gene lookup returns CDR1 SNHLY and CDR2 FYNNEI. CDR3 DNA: TGTAGTTCGTCGGACAGACCTTATAGCAATCAGCCCCAGCATTTT. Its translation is CSSSDRPYSNQPQHF. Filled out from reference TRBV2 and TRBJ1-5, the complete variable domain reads EPEVTQTPSHQVTQMGQEVILRCVPISNHLYFYWYRQILGQKVEFLVSFYNNEISEKSEIFDDQFSVERPDGSNFTLKIRSTKLEDSAMYFCSSSDRPYSNQPQHFGDGTRLSIL.

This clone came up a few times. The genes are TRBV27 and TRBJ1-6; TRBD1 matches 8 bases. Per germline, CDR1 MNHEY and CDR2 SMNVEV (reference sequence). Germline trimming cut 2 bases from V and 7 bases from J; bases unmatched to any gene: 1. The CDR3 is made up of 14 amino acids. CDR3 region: CASSLNRGNSPLHF. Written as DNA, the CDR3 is TGTGCCAGCAGTTTAAACAGGGGGAATTCACCCCTCCACTTT.

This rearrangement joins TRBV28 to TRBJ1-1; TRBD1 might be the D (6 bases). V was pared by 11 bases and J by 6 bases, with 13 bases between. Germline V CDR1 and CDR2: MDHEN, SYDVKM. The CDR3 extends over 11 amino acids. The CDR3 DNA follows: TGTGCCGTCAGGGGAAAACCTGAAGCTTTCTTT. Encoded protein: CAVRGKPEAFF. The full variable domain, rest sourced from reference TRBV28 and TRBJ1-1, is DVKVTQSSRYLVKRTGEKVFLECVQDMDHENMFWYRQDPGLGLRLIYFSYDVKMKEKGDIPEGYSVSREKKERFSLILESASTNQTSMYLCAVRGKPEAFFGQGTRLTVV.

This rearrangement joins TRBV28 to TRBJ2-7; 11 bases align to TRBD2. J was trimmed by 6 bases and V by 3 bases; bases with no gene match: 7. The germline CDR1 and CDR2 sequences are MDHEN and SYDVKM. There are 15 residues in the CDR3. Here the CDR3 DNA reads TGTGCCAGCAGTTTTCCTAGCGGGGGGTACGGCGAGCAGTACTTC. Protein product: CASSFPSGGYGEQYF.

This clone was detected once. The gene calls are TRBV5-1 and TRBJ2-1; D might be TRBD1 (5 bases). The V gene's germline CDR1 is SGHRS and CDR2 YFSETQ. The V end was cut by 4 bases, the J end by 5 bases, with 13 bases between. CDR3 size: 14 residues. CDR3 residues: CASSQGVLHNEQFF. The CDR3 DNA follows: TGCGCCAGCAGCCAAGGGGTTTTGCACAATGAGCAGTTCTTC.

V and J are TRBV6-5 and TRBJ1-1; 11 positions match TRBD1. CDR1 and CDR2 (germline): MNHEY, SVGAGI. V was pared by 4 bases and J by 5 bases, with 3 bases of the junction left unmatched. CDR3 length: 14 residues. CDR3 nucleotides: TGTGCCAGCAGTTTGGGACAGGGGGGGACTGAAGCTTTCTTT. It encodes CASSLGQGGTEAFF.

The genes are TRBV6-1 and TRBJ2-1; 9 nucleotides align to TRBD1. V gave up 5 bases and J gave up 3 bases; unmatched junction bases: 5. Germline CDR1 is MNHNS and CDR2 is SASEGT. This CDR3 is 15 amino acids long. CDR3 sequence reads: CASSLTGGDYNEQFF. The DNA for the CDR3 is TGTGCCAGCAGTTTGACAGGGGGTGACTACAATGAGCAGTTCTTC.

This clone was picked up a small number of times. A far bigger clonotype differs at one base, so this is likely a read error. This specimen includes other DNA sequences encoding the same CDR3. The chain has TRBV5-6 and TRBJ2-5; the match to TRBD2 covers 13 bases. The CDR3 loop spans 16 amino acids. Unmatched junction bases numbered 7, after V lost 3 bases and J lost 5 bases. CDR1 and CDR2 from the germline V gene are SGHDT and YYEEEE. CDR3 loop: CASSSGLAGPHETQYF. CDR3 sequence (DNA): TGTGCCAGCAGCTCGGGACTAGCGGGGCCCCATGAGACCCAGTACTTC.

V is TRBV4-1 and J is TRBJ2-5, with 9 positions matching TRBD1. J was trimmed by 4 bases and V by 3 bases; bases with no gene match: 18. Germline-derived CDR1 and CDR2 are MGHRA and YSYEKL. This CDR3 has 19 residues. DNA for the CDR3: TGCGCCAGCAGCCACTTACCCTTAACGGGACAGGGTAGGTTAGAGACCCAGTACTTC. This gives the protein CASSHLPLTGQGRLETQYF.

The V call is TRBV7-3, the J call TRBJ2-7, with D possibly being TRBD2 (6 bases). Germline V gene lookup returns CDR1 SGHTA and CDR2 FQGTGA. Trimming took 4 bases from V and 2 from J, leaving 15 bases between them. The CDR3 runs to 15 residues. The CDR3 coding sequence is TGTGCCAGCAGCTCTGATGCGGGGAACCCCTACGAGCAGTACTTC. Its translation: CASSSDAGNPYEQYF.

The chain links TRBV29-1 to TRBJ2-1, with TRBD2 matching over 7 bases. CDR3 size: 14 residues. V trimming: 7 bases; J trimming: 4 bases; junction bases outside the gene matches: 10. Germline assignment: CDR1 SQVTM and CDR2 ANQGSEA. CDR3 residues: CSGHSGPPYNEQFF. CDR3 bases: TGCAGCGGACATAGCGGGCCACCATACAATGAGCAGTTCTTC.

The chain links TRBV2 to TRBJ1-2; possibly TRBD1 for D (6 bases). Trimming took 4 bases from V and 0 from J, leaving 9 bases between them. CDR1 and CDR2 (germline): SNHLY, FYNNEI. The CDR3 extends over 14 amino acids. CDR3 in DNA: TGTGCCAGCAGTGTGGACAGCTCTAACTATGGCTACACCTTC. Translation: CASSVDSSNYGYTF.

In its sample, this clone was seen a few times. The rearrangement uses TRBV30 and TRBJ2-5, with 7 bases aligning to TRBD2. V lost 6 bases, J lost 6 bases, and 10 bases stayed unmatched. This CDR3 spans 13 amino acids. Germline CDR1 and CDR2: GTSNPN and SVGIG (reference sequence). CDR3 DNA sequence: TGTGCCTGCTTGGGGGGGTTGGTTAAGACCCAGTACTTC. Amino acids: CACLGGLVKTQYF.

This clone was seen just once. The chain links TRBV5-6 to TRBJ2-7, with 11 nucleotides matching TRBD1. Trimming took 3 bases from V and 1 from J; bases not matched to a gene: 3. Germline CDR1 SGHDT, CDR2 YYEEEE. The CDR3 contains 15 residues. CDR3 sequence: CASSWGTGGSYEQYF. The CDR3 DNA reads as TGTGCCAGCAGCTGGGGGACAGGGGGATCCTACGAGCAGTACTTC.

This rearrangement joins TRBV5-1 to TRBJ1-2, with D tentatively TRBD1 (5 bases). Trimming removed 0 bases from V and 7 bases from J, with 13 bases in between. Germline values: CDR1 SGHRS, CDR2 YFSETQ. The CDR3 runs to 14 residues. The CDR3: CASSLGSGEAGYTF. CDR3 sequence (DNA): TGCGCCAGCAGCTTGGGATCGGGGGAAGCTGGCTACACCTTC.

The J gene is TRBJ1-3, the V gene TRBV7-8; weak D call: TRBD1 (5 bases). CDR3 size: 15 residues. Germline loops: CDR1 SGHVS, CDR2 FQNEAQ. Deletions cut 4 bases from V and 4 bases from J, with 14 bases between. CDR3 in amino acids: CASSSPRGGGNTIYF. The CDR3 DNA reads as TGTGCCAGCAGCTCGCCCCGGGGGGGAGGAAACACCATATATTTT.

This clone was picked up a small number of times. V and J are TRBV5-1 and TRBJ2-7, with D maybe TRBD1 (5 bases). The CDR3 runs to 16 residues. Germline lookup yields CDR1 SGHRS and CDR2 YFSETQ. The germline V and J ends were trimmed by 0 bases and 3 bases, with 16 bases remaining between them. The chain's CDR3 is CASSLGGSRSNYEQYF. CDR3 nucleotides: TGCGCCAGCAGCTTGGGGGGCTCCAGGTCGAACTACGAGCAGTACTTC.

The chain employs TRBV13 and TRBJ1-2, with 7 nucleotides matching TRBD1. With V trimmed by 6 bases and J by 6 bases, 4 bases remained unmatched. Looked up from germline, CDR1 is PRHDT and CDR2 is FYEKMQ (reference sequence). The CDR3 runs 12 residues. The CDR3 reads CASRFGQDGYTF. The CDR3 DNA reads TGTGCCAGCAGGTTTGGACAGGATGGCTACACCTTC. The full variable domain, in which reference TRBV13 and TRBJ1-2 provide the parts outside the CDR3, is AAGVIQSPRHLIKEKRETATLKCYPIPRHDTVYWYQQGPGQDPQFLISFYEKMQSDKGSIPDRFSAQQFSDYHSELNMSSLELGDSALYFCASRFGQDGYTFGSGTRLTVV.

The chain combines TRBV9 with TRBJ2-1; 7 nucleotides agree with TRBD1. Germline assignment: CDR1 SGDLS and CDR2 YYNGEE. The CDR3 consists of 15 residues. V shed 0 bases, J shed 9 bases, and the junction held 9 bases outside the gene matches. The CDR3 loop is CASSVGTGVEFEQFF. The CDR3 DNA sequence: TGTGCCAGCAGCGTAGGTACAGGGGTCGAGTTTGAGCAGTTCTTC.

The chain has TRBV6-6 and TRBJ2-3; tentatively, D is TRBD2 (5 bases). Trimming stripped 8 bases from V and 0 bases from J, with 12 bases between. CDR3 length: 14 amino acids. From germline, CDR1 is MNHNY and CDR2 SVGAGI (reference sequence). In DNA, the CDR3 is TGTGCCAGCTTTACGGGGTACAGCACAGATACGCAGTATTTT. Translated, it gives CASFTGYSTDTQYF.

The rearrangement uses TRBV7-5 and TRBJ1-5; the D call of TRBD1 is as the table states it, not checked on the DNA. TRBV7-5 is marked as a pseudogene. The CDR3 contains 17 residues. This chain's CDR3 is CVRTDIPTNISNQPQHF. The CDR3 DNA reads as TGTGTCAGAACAGATATCCCCACAAATATTAGCAATCAGCCCCAGCATTTT.

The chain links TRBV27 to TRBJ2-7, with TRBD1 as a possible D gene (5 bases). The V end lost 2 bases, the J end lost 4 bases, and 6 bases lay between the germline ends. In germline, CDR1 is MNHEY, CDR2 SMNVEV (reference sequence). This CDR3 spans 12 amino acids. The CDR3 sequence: CASSLKGYEQYF. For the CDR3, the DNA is TGTGCCAGCAGTTTAAAGGGGTACGAGCAGTACTTC.